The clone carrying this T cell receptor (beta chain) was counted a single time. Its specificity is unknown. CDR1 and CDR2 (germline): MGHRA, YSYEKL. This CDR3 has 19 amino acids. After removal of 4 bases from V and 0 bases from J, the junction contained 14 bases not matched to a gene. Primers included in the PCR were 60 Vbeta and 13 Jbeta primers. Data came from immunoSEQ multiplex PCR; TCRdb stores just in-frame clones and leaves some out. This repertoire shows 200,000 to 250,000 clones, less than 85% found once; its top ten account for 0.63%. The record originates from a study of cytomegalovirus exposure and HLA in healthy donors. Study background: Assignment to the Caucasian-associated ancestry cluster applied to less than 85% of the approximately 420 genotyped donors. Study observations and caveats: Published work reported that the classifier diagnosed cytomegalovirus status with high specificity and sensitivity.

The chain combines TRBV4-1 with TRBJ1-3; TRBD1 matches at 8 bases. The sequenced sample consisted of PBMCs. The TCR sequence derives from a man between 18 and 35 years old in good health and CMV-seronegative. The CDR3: CASSPERDRKKNSGNTIYF. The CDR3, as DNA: TGCGCCAGCAGCCCTGAACGGGACAGGAAGAAGAACTCTGGAAACACCATATATTTT.